These T cell receptor beta chains were read from a single sample in a study of blood T cell repertoires in COVID-19. The assay was immunoSEQ multiplex PCR, and TCRdb's table has in-frame clones only and misses some. The sample has approximately 110,000 clones, roughly 90% seen once; the top ten hold around 2.2%. The specimen sequenced was peripheral blood. These receptors came from a man aged 50 to 60 with COVID-19, enrolled during active disease. Both conserved end residues are part of each CDR3. The D gene is left open where the match is weak. Clone size is shown for a subset of rows, as once, few, many or a class of expanded clone.

- | - | TRBJ2-7 | 13 | TRBV2 | CASRDGSSYEQYF | TGTGCCAGCAGGGACGGGAGTTCCTACGAGCAGTACTTC
- | TRBD2 | TRBJ2-7 | 16 | TRBV9 | CASSVGSLAGVYEQYF | TGTGCCAGCAGCGTAGGAAGTCTAGCGGGAGTCTACGAGCAGTACTTC
- | - | TRBJ1-2 | 13 | TRBV2 | CASSYTGNYGYTF | TGTGCCAGCAGTTATACAGGGAACTATGGCTACACCTTC
- | TRBD1 | TRBJ2-3 | 15 | TRBV3-1/TRBV3-2 | CASSQSGQGADTQYF | TGTGCCAGCAGCCAGAGCGGTCAGGGGGCAGATACGCAGTATTTT
- | TRBD1 | TRBJ2-7 | 13 | TRBV2 | CASETGGFYEQYF | TGTGCCAGCGAGACAGGGGGGTTCTACGAGCAGTACTTC
few | - | TRBJ1-5 | 13 | TRBV4-2 | CASSQDGNQPQHF | TGTGCCAGCAGCCAAGACGGCAATCAGCCCCAGCATTTT
- | - | TRBJ2-3 | 11 | TRBV29-1 | CSVDNTDTQYF | TGCAGCGTTGACAACACAGATACGCAGTATTTT
- | - | TRBJ2-1 | 15 | TRBV5-1 | CASSLELSSYNEQFF | TGCGCCAGCAGCTTGGAATTGAGCTCCTACAATGAGCAGTTCTTC
- | - | TRBJ2-1 | 13 | TRBV4-3 | CASSQSTGNEQFF | TGCGCCAGCAGCCAATCGACGGGCAATGAGCAGTTCTTC
- | - | TRBJ1-1 | 16 | TRBV15 | CATSRDRGTLNTEAFF | TGTGCCACCAGCAGAGATAGGGGGACACTGAACACTGAAGCTTTCTTT
- | TRBD1 | TRBJ1-1 | 17 | TRBV7-3 | CASSPKGGAGGAGGAFF | TGTGCCAGCAGCCCTAAGGGTGGCGCAGGGGGCGCAGGTGGAGCTTTCTTT
- | - | TRBJ2-3 | 12 | TRBV24-1 | CATSDVGDTQYF | TGTGCCACCAGTGATGTCGGTGATACGCAGTATTTT
- | TRBD2 | TRBJ2-3 | 16 | TRBV27 | CASSPYQLAGGDTQYF | TGTGCCAGCAGTCCCTACCAACTAGCGGGAGGGGATACGCAGTATTTT
- | TRBD2 | TRBJ2-1 | 14 | TRBV10-3 | CAIRGLAGLNEQFF | TGTGCCATCAGGGGATTAGCGGGATTAAATGAGCAGTTCTTC
- | TRBD2 | TRBJ2-5 | 15 | TRBV7-3 | CASSPSGGWQETQYF | TGTGCCAGCAGCCCCTCCGGGGGGTGGCAAGAGACCCAGTACTTC
- | TRBD2 | TRBJ2-3 | 14 | TRBV5-4 | CASSPGGSTDTQYF | TGTGCCAGCAGCCCGGGAGGTAGCACAGATACGCAGTATTTT
once | TRBD1 | TRBJ1-2 | 16 | TRBV5-4 | CASSLGLEGARRGYTF | TGTGCCAGCAGCTTGGGACTCGAGGGGGCCCGTAGGGGCTACACCTTC
- | TRBD1 | TRBJ1-5 | 15 | TRBV28 | CASSSLDRANQPQHF | TGTGCCAGCAGTTCCCTGGACAGGGCCAATCAGCCCCAGCATTTT
- | TRBD1 | TRBJ2-7 | 14 | TRBV9 | CASSETGNSYEQYF | TGTGCCAGCAGCGAGACAGGGAACTCCTACGAGCAGTACTTC
once | - | TRBJ2-7 | 11 | TRBV28 | CATRGEYEQYF | TGTGCCACCCGCGGGGAGTACGAGCAGTACTTC
- | - | TRBJ2-1 | 16 | TRBV7-3 | CASSLTGVGSYNEQFF | TGTGCCAGCAGCTTAACAGGGGTCGGGAGTTACAATGAGCAGTTCTTC
- | TRBD2 | TRBJ2-1 | 15 | TRBV5-1 | CASIATSGSVNEQFF | TGCGCCAGCATCGCGACTAGCGGGTCAGTGAATGAGCAGTTCTTC
- | - | TRBJ1-1 | 13 | TRBV29-1 | CSVDVRLGTEAFF | TGCAGCGTTGACGTCAGACTAGGCACTGAAGCTTTCTTT
few | - | TRBJ1-1 | 12 | TRBV6-6 | CATAGGGTEAFF | TGTGCCACCGCGGGGGGAGGGACTGAAGCTTTCTTT
once | TRBD1 | TRBJ1-6 | 14 | TRBV9 | CASGDSSYNSPLHF | TGTGCCAGCGGGGACAGCTCCTATAATTCACCCCTCCACTTT
once | TRBD2 | TRBJ2-7 | 15 | TRBV3-1/TRBV3-2 | CASSPSGAGRLEQYF | TGTGCCAGCAGCCCCTCGGGAGCGGGGCGCCTCGAGCAGTACTTC
- | - | TRBJ1-4 | 14 | TRBV5-6 | CASSLRGGNEKLFF | TGTGCCAGCAGCTTGAGGGGTGGAAATGAAAAACTGTTTTTT
- | TRBD2 | TRBJ2-3 | 16 | TRBV7-2 | CASSPIRGREVYTQYF | TGTGCCAGCAGCCCCATTCGAGGACGGGAGGTATATACGCAGTATTTT
- | TRBD2 | TRBJ2-1 | 15 | TRBV9 | CASSATSGRNNEQFF | TGTGCCAGCAGCGCTACTAGCGGGAGGAACAATGAGCAGTTCTTC
- | TRBD2 | TRBJ2-3 | 15 | TRBV14 | CASSQVLAGPDTQYF | TGTGCCAGCAGCCAAGTCCTAGCGGGGCCAGATACGCAGTATTTT
- | - | TRBJ1-5 | 14 | TRBV27 | CASRTGDSNQPQHF | TGTGCCAGCAGGACCGGAGATAGCAATCAGCCCCAGCATTTT
- | TRBD1 | TRBJ2-2 | 15 | TRBV5-1 | CASTLRQGYGGELFF | TGCGCCAGCACTCTAAGACAGGGTTACGGCGGGGAGCTGTTTTTT